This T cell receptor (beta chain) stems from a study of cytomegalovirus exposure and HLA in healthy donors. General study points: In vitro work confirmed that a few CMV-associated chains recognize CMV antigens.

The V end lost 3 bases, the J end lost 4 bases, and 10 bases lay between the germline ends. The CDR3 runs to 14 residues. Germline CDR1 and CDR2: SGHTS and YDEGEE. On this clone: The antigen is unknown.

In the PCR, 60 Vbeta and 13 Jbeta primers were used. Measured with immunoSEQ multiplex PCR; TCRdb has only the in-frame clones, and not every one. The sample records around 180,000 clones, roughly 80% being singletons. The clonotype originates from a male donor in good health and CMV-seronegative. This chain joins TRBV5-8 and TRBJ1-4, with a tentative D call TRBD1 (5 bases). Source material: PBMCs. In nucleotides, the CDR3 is TGTGCCAGCAGCTGGGGCGGTGTTAATGAAAAACTGTTTTTT. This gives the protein CASSWGGVNEKLFF.